This T cell receptor beta chain is from a study of T cell repertoires in cytomegalovirus infection. About the study: Both CMV infection and a matching HLA type were indicated by public TCR beta signatures.

TCRdb processed the reads anew with MiXCR; each CDR3 protein has one entry. Here the sample spans approximately 150,000 distinct CDR3 sequences, less than 25% being singletons. Germline values: CDR1 SGHTA, CDR2 FQGNSA. This CDR3 spans 16 amino acids. J gave up 6 bases and V 5 bases, and 13 bases lay outside the gene matches. This clonotype has just a few counts. The target antigen is unknown. The V and J genes are TRBV7-2 and TRBJ2-3; 8 positions match TRBD1. The sequence derives from a human donor in good health (CMV status not recorded). Some clones in this sample may be carry-over from other donors' samples. Sequencing was performed on CD8+ T cells from cultured PBMCs, taken from culture after CMV antigen stimulation. CDR3 region: CASSPMATGAQDTQYF. The DNA for the CDR3 is TGTGCCAGCAGCCCCATGGCGACAGGGGCCCAGGATACGCAGTATTTT.